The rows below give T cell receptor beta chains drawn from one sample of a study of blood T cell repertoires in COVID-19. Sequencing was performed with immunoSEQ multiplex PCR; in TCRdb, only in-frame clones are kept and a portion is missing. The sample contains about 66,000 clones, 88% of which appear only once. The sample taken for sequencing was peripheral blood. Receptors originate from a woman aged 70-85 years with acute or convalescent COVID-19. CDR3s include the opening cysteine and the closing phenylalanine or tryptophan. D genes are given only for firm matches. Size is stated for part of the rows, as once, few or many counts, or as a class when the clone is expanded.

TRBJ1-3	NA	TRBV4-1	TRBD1	CASSQDRQGMRSGNTIYF	TGCGCCAGCAGCCAAGACAGACAGGGGATGAGATCTGGAAACACCATATATTTT
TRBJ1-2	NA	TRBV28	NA	CASSSREGYGYTF	TGTGCCAGCAGTTCCAGGGAGGGGTATGGCTACACCTTC
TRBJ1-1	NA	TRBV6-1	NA	CASSELRYMNTEAFF	TGTGCCAGCAGTGAACTACGGTATATGAACACTGAAGCTTTCTTT
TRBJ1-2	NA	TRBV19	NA	CASSADMGRHYGYTF	TGTGCCAGTAGTGCTGACATGGGTCGGCACTATGGCTACACCTTC
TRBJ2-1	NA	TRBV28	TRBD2	CASRGLAGRGSYNEQFF	TGTGCCAGCAGGGGACTAGCGGGGAGAGGGTCCTACAATGAGCAGTTCTTC
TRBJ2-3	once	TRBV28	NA	CASSSFPSTDTQYF	TGTGCCAGCAGTTCTTTCCCTAGCACAGATACGCAGTATTTT
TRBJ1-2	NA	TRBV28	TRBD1	CASSPQGINYGYTF	TGTGCCAGCAGTCCACAGGGGATTAACTATGGCTACACCTTC
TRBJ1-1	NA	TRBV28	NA	CASRIRVTEAFF	TGTGCCAGCAGAATCAGGGTCACTGAAGCTTTCTTT
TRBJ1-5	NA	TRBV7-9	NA	CASSDRQRGQPQHF	TGTGCCAGCAGCGATCGACAGCGAGGACAGCCCCAGCATTTT
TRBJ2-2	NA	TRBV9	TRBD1	CASSVAQGGTGELFF	TGTGCCAGCAGCGTAGCACAGGGGGGAACCGGGGAGCTGTTTTTT
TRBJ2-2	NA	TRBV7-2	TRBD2	CASLSGRFTGELFF	TGTGCCAGCCTTAGCGGGAGATTCACCGGGGAGCTGTTTTTT
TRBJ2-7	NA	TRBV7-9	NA	CASSSIYRVAYEQYF	TGTGCCAGCAGCTCGATCTACAGGGTAGCCTACGAGCAGTACTTC
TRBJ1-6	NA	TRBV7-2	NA	CASSLGGRQTSYNSPLHF	TGTGCCAGCAGCTTAGGGGGCCGACAGACCTCCTATAATTCACCCCTCCACTTT
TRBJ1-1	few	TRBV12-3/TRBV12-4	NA	CASTRLEGTEAFF	TGTGCCAGCACCCGCCTTGAGGGCACTGAAGCTTTCTTT
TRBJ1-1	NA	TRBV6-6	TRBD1	CASPPGQGGTEAFF	TGTGCCAGCCCACCGGGACAGGGTGGAACTGAAGCTTTCTTT
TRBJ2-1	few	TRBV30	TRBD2	CAWSVKSSGLNEQFF	TGTGCCTGGAGTGTAAAGTCTAGCGGCCTTAATGAGCAGTTCTTC
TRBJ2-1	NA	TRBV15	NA	CATSGFPGSSYNEQFF	TGTGCCACCAGCGGCTTCCCGGGGAGCTCCTACAATGAGCAGTTCTTC